The entry that follows covers one T cell receptor beta chain sequence. Its specificity is not known. Reverse transcription of extracted RNA yielded cDNA, which provided the sequencing template. Libraries were prepared by immunoSEQ multiplex PCR; TCRdb keeps only in-frame clonotypes and omits some of them. The data contain more than 100,000 clones, approximately 58% of them singletons. Trimming shortened V by 5 bases and J by 6 bases, and 11 bases separated the two germline ends. This CDR3 is 13 amino acids long. Germline V gene data show CDR1 as SQVTM and CDR2 as ANQGSEA. This entry belongs to a study of CD8+ T cells in alopecia areata. Study-wide points: Greater clonality was observed in lesional scalp samples, especially alopecia totalis/universalis, versus normal scalp. Shared TCR sequences were less clear between patients than in mice, possibly partly from HLA diversity.

Investigators sorted PBMCs to obtain both CD4+ and CD8+ T cells. The clonotype comes from a human donor in good health. Source material: CD4+ T cells sorted from blood. This rearrangement joins TRBV29-1 to TRBJ1-6, with D hard to call. The CDR3 coding sequence is TGCAGCGTTAGGAGAGAGACTAATTCACCCCTCCACTTT. This sequence encodes CSVRRETNSPLHF.